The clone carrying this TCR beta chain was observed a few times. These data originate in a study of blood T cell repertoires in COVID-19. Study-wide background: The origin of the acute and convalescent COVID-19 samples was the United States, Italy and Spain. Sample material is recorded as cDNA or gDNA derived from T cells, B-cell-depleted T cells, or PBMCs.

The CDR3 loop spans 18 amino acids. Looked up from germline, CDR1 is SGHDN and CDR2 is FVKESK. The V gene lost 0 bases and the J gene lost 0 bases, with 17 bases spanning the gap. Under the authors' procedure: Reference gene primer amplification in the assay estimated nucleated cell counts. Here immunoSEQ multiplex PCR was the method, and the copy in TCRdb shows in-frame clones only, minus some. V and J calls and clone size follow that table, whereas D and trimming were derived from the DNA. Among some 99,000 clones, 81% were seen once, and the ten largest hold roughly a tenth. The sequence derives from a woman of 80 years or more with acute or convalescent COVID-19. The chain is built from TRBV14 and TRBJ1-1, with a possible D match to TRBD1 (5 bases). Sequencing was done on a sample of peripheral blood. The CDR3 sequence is CASSQDNGWTNMNTEAFF. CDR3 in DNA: TGTGCCAGCAGCCAAGATAACGGGTGGACAAACATGAACACTGAAGCTTTCTTT.